The 17 T cell receptor beta chains presented below share a single source sample, sequenced in a study of graft-versus-host responses after intestinal transplantation. These TCRs are of unknown antigen specificity. Measured with immunoSEQ multiplex PCR; TCRdb has only the in-frame clones, and not every one. The table includes about 36,000 clones, approximately 94% detected once. This sample comprised unstimulated CD4+ T cells sorted from spleen or lymph node cells, obtained before transplant. The receptors stem from a human donor who was the organ donor for an intestinal transplant.

V gene TRBV6-5 combines with J gene TRBJ2-7, with TRBD1 identical over 7 bases. The V gene's germline CDR1 is MNHEY and CDR2 SVGAGI. Trimming cost V 6 bases and J 0 bases; bases outside gene matches: 8. There are 15 residues in the CDR3. The CDR3 is CASSRTGISSYEQYF. Written as DNA, the CDR3 is TGTGCCAGCAGCCGGACAGGAATCAGCTCCTACGAGCAGTACTTC.

In its sample, this clone was seen a few times. The chain combines TRBV6-1 with TRBJ1-1, with a weak D call TRBD1 (5 bases). The CDR3 contains 13 residues. Germline CDR1 reads MNHNS; CDR2 reads SASEGT. Trimming removed 6 bases at V and 3 bases at J, with 11 bases between. The CDR3 sequence: CASRGVGDTEAFF. CDR3 coding DNA: TGTGCCAGCAGAGGGGTGGGGGACACTGAAGCTTTCTTT.

This sequence joins TRBV19 and TRBJ1-5; D may be TRBD1 (5 bases). CDR3 length: 16 amino acids. Deletions cut 3 bases from V and 5 bases from J, with 17 bases between. Looked up from germline, CDR1 is LNHDA and CDR2 is SQIVND (reference sequence). CDR3 amino acids: CASSIVPGQGYQPQHF. The CDR3, as DNA: TGTGCCAGTAGTATCGTCCCGGGCCAGGGATATCAGCCCCAGCATTTT.

The CDR3, as DNA: TGTGCCAGCAGCTGGGCTAGCGCTAGCTCCTACAATGAGCAGTTCTTC. This sequence encodes CASSWASASSYNEQFF. The rearrangement joins TRBV5-4 to TRBJ2-1; weak D call: TRBD2 (6 bases). The length of the CDR3 is 16 residues. V lost 3 bases, J lost 0 bases, and 13 bases lay in between. Germline CDR1 is SGHNT and CDR2 is YYREEE (reference sequence).

The chain has TRBV5-5 and TRBJ1-2, with D unclear. CDR1 is SGHKS and CDR2 is YYEKEE in the germline V gene (reference sequence). Trimming cost V 2 bases and J 2 bases, with 7 bases left between them. There are 13 residues in the CDR3. The CDR3 nucleotides are TGTGCCAGCAGCTTAGTACCCAACTATGGCTACACCTTC. This translates into CASSLVPNYGYTF.

Turning to this clone: The junction departs from germline at one end; a sequencing error may be responsible. This chain connects TRBV7-7 to TRBJ2-5; 12 bases align to TRBD1. This CDR3 region has 15 residues. Germline V CDR1 and CDR2: SSHAT, FNYEAQ (reference sequence). CDR3 nucleotide sequence: TGTGCTAGCAGCATGGGGACAGGGGGCGTCGCGACCCAGTACTTC. This codes for CASSMGTGGVATQYF.

This clone was detected only a few times. The chain links TRBV5-1 to TRBJ2-3; D is unclear. This CDR3 has 13 residues. Germline V lookup: CDR1 SGHRS, CDR2 YFSETQ. The V and J ends lost 3 bases and 4 bases respectively, with 9 bases between them. CDR3 nucleotide sequence: TGCGCCAGCAGCTCGAGACCCGCAGATACGCAGTATTTT. The encoded protein is CASSSRPADTQYF.

J is TRBJ2-3 and V is TRBV6-5, with D perhaps matching TRBD1 (5 bases). V was pared by 5 bases and J by 5 bases, with 14 bases between. This CDR3 region has 14 residues. Germline CDR1 MNHEY, CDR2 SVGAGI. The CDR3 coding sequence is TGTGCCAGCAGTGAACCCTTCAGGGTAGATACGCAGTATTTT. Translated: CASSEPFRVDTQYF.

The chain is built from TRBV11-3 and TRBJ2-3, with D perhaps matching TRBD2 (5 bases). Germline CDR1 SGHNT, CDR2 YENEEA. CDR3 length equals 15 residues. Trimming took 8 bases from V and 8 from J, leaving 23 bases between them. Here the CDR3 reads CASAPVGAAGVTQYF. CDR3 DNA: TGTGCCAGCGCCCCTGTGGGCGCCGCGGGTGTTACGCAGTATTTT.

This chain connects TRBV6-5 to TRBJ2-3; D gene unclear. The CDR3 is 12 residues long. Germline assignment: CDR1 MNHEY and CDR2 SVGAGI. The V and J ends lost 5 bases and 6 bases respectively, with 9 bases between them. The CDR3: CASSANWDTQYF. CDR3 coding DNA: TGTGCCAGCAGTGCGAACTGGGATACGCAGTATTTT.

This clone was found once. This chain links TRBV12-1 with TRBJ1-2. TRBV12-1 is marked as a pseudogene. This CDR3 is built from 18 residues. The CDR3 loop reads CASSPTLDGLGALGGYTF. CDR3 DNA: TGTGCCAGCAGCCCAACCCTTGACGGCCTGGGAGCCTTAGGAGGCTACACCTTC.

The chain recombines TRBV4-1 with TRBJ2-1; 7 positions agree with TRBD2. Germline CDR1 reads MGHRA; CDR2 reads YSYEKL. This CDR3 is 15 amino acids long. V lost 3 bases and J lost 6; bases outside the gene matches: 8. CDR3 sequence reads: CASSHTAGPGNEQFF. The CDR3 DNA is TGCGCCAGCAGCCATACAGCGGGGCCGGGCAATGAGCAGTTCTTC.

The sample holds one count of this clone. V is TRBV4-2 and J is TRBJ2-7, with 8 bases matching TRBD1. Germline V gene lookup returns CDR1 LGHNA and CDR2 YNFKEQ. The CDR3 sequence is 13 residues long. Trimming removed 5 bases from V and 7 bases from J; junction bases left unmatched: 7. CDR3 DNA sequence: TGTGCCAGCAGCGGACAGGGATGGAGGGAGCAGTACTTC. Translating gives CASSGQGWREQYF.

This clone was seen a single time. The chain employs TRBV29-1 and TRBJ1-1; possibly TRBD1 for D (6 bases). CDR3 length equals 14 residues. In germline, CDR1 is SQVTM, CDR2 ANQGSEA. Between the trimmed V and J ends, which lost 1 base and 6 bases, there was a span of 15 bases. CDR3 in amino acids: CSVEVAGARAEAFF. Written as DNA, the CDR3 is TGCAGCGTTGAAGTTGCAGGGGCGCGGGCTGAAGCTTTCTTT.

The chain couples TRBV6-1 to TRBJ1-2; the D is unclear. The CDR3 totals 12 residues. V was trimmed by 3 bases and J by 4 bases, leaving 6 bases between them. Germline V gene lookup returns CDR1 MNHNS and CDR2 SASEGT. The CDR3 sequence is CASSDIGYGYTF. The CDR3 nucleotides are TGTGCCAGCAGTGACATAGGCTATGGCTACACCTTC.

The chain recombines TRBV5-6 with TRBJ1-2, with D tentatively TRBD1 (5 bases). V lost 4 bases and J 6 bases, leaving 19 bases between the germline ends. The V gene's germline CDR1 is SGHDT and CDR2 YYEEEE. The CDR3 loop spans 15 amino acids. DNA for the CDR3: TGTGCCAGCAGCCTCTTATCGGCAGGGTACCATGGCTACACCTTC. Protein sequence: CASSLLSAGYHGYTF.

The sample holds one count of this clone. The V call is TRBV14, the J call TRBJ2-1, with D possibly TRBD2 on 6 matching bases. V lost 3 bases and J 2 bases, leaving 11 bases between the germline ends. This CDR3 comprises 15 residues. Germline CDR1 is SGHDN and CDR2 is FVKESK. This CDR3 is CASSQGGGPYNEQFF. CDR3 nucleotides: TGTGCCAGCAGCCAGGGAGGCGGTCCCTACAATGAGCAGTTCTTC.